Listed below are T cell receptor beta chains from one sample, sequenced in a study of relationships among human T cell subsets. TCRdb reprocessed the multiplex PCR reads via MiXCR and lists one record per CDR3 protein. The sample carries under 15,000 distinct CDR3 sequences, around 69% recorded once. The material sequenced was CD4+ Th1 cells sorted from blood. All receptors derive from a man between 40 and 49 years old in good health. CDR3s include the opening cysteine and the closing phenylalanine or tryptophan. D genes are given only for firm matches. Size is omitted from some rows. Given values are once, few, many or a class for expanded clones.

V gene: TRBV11-3; clone size: -; D gene: TRBD1; J gene: TRBJ1-6; CDR3 protein: CASSLRDRALHF; CDR3 DNA: TGTGCCAGCAGCTTACGGGACAGGGCCCTCCACTTT
V gene: TRBV5-1; clone size: -; D gene: -; J gene: TRBJ2-2; CDR3 protein: CASSRGGAGTGELFF; CDR3 DNA: TGCGCCAGCAGCAGAGGAGGCGCGGGCACCGGGGAGCTGTTTTTT
V gene: TRBV20-1; clone size: once; D gene: -; J gene: TRBJ2-7; CDR3 protein: CSAYSPRGEAYEQYF; CDR3 DNA: TGCAGTGCGTATTCCCCCCGTGGGGAGGCCTACGAGCAGTACTTC
V gene: TRBV11-2; clone size: -; D gene: TRBD2; J gene: TRBJ2-5; CDR3 protein: CASSFGSGGPKTQYF; CDR3 DNA: TGTGCCAGCAGCTTTGGTAGCGGGGGGCCTAAGACCCAGTACTTC
V gene: TRBV11-2; clone size: few; D gene: -; J gene: TRBJ1-4; CDR3 protein: CASSLAASSLEKLFF; CDR3 DNA: TGTGCCAGCAGCTTAGCGGCCTCGTCTTTAGAAAAACTGTTTTTT
V gene: TRBV30; clone size: -; D gene: -; J gene: TRBJ2-3; CDR3 protein: CAWSYTDTQYF; CDR3 DNA: TGTGCCTGGAGTTACACAGATACGCAGTATTTT
V gene: TRBV28; clone size: medium-sized; D gene: -; J gene: TRBJ1-5; CDR3 protein: CASEGRDQPQHF; CDR3 DNA: TGTGCCAGCGAGGGGAGGGATCAGCCCCAGCATTTT
V gene: TRBV19; clone size: -; D gene: -; J gene: TRBJ1-2; CDR3 protein: CASSISAGVRNYGYTF; CDR3 DNA: TGTGCCAGTAGTATTTCGGCAGGGGTGAGGAACTATGGCTACACCTTC
V gene: TRBV29-1; clone size: -; D gene: -; J gene: TRBJ1-2; CDR3 protein: CSVEPVLSAAGYTF; CDR3 DNA: TGCAGCGTTGAACCCGTTTTGTCCGCGGCTGGCTACACCTTC
V gene: TRBV5-1; clone size: -; D gene: -; J gene: TRBJ2-5; CDR3 protein: CASSLAEEGVETQYF; CDR3 DNA: TGCGCCAGCAGCTTGGCCGAAGAGGGCGTGGAGACCCAGTACTTC
V gene: TRBV5-1; clone size: -; D gene: -; J gene: TRBJ1-1; CDR3 protein: CASSSTSSMNTEAFF; CDR3 DNA: TGCGCCAGCAGCTCGACCTCTTCTATGAACACTGAAGCTTTCTTT
V gene: TRBV14; clone size: once; D gene: -; J gene: TRBJ2-7; CDR3 protein: CASSDNRNWYEQYF; CDR3 DNA: TGTGCCAGCAGCGATAACAGAAATTGGTACGAGCAGTACTTC
V gene: TRBV28; clone size: -; D gene: -; J gene: TRBJ2-1; CDR3 protein: CASSLPLSYNEQFF; CDR3 DNA: TGTGCCAGCAGCCTACCTTTATCCTACAATGAGCAGTTCTTC
V gene: TRBV19; clone size: once; D gene: -; J gene: TRBJ2-7; CDR3 protein: CASYPGYEQYF; CDR3 DNA: TGTGCCAGTTATCCGGGATACGAGCAGTACTTC
V gene: TRBV28; clone size: -; D gene: TRBD1; J gene: TRBJ2-7; CDR3 protein: CASSLSGDRVDEQYF; CDR3 DNA: TGTGCCAGCAGTTTATCCGGGGACAGGGTCGACGAGCAGTACTTC
V gene: TRBV5-1; clone size: -; D gene: -; J gene: TRBJ2-7; CDR3 protein: CASSPLKTGVSYEQYF; CDR3 DNA: TGCGCCAGCAGCCCACTGAAAACGGGAGTCTCCTACGAGCAGTACTTC
V gene: TRBV12-3/TRBV12-4; clone size: -; D gene: TRBD1; J gene: TRBJ2-1; CDR3 protein: CASSLGQGAYNEQFF; CDR3 DNA: TGTGCCAGCAGTTTAGGACAGGGGGCGTACAATGAGCAGTTCTTC
V gene: TRBV6-5; clone size: few; D gene: -; J gene: TRBJ1-5; CDR3 protein: CASSPVGSPQHF; CDR3 DNA: TGTGCCAGCAGTCCGGTGGGGTCGCCCCAGCATTTT
V gene: TRBV29-1; clone size: -; D gene: -; J gene: TRBJ2-5; CDR3 protein: CSVERALQETQYF; CDR3 DNA: TGCAGCGTTGAAAGAGCGCTTCAAGAGACCCAGTACTTC
V gene: TRBV6-1; clone size: -; D gene: -; J gene: TRBJ1-5; CDR3 protein: CASSLEDRLQPQHF; CDR3 DNA: TGTGCCAGCAGTTTAGAGGACCGTCTACAGCCCCAGCATTTT
V gene: TRBV11-2; clone size: -; D gene: -; J gene: TRBJ1-5; CDR3 protein: CASSLDGNSNQPQHF; CDR3 DNA: TGTGCCAGCAGCTTGGACGGTAATAGCAATCAGCCCCAGCATTTT
V gene: TRBV12-5; clone size: -; D gene: -; J gene: TRBJ2-1; CDR3 protein: CASGLVHGEQFF; CDR3 DNA: TGTGCTAGTGGTTTGGTACACGGTGAGCAGTTCTTC
V gene: TRBV11-2; clone size: -; D gene: -; J gene: TRBJ2-5; CDR3 protein: CASSAGPTGETQYF; CDR3 DNA: TGTGCCAGCAGCGCGGGACCTACCGGCGAGACCCAGTACTTC
V gene: TRBV4-1; clone size: -; D gene: -; J gene: TRBJ2-7; CDR3 protein: CASSRDYLSAYEQYF; CDR3 DNA: TGCGCCAGCAGCCGAGACTACCTGAGTGCCTACGAGCAGTACTTC
V gene: TRBV11-2; clone size: -; D gene: -; J gene: TRBJ1-6; CDR3 protein: CASSLVSMTNSPLHF; CDR3 DNA: TGTGCCAGCAGCCTCGTGAGCATGACGAATTCACCCCTCCACTTT
V gene: TRBV11-3; clone size: -; D gene: -; J gene: TRBJ2-3; CDR3 protein: CASSSRKGDTDTQYF; CDR3 DNA: TGTGCCAGCAGCAGTAGGAAAGGGGACACAGATACGCAGTATTTT
V gene: TRBV4-1; clone size: -; D gene: -; J gene: TRBJ2-7; CDR3 protein: CASSHSRDGDYEQYF; CDR3 DNA: TGCGCCAGCAGCCATAGCCGGGACGGGGACTACGAGCAGTACTTC
V gene: TRBV4-1; clone size: -; D gene: TRBD2; J gene: TRBJ2-1; CDR3 protein: CASSRLQREGQFF; CDR3 DNA: TGCGCCAGCAGCCGGTTGCAGCGGGAGGGGCAGTTCTTC
V gene: TRBV20-1; clone size: -; D gene: TRBD2; J gene: TRBJ2-7; CDR3 protein: CSVLASYEQYF; CDR3 DNA: TGCAGCGTACTAGCGTCCTACGAGCAGTACTTC
V gene: TRBV7-9; clone size: -; D gene: -; J gene: TRBJ2-5; CDR3 protein: CASSPRSGETQYF; CDR3 DNA: TGTGCCAGCAGCCCACGTAGTGGAGAGACCCAGTACTTC
V gene: TRBV5-1; clone size: -; D gene: -; J gene: TRBJ2-5; CDR3 protein: CASSLQQETQYF; CDR3 DNA: TGCGCCAGCAGCTTGCAGCAAGAGACCCAGTACTTC
V gene: TRBV20-1; clone size: -; D gene: -; J gene: TRBJ1-1; CDR3 protein: CSARGAGDTEAFF; CDR3 DNA: TGCAGTGCTAGAGGGGCAGGGGACACTGAAGCTTTCTTT
V gene: TRBV28; clone size: -; D gene: -; J gene: TRBJ2-7; CDR3 protein: CASSLGGVLGYEQYF; CDR3 DNA: TGTGCCAGCAGTTTAGGAGGGGTCCTGGGCTACGAGCAGTACTTC
V gene: TRBV11-2; clone size: -; D gene: -; J gene: TRBJ1-1; CDR3 protein: CASSFSDSRNTEAFF; CDR3 DNA: TGTGCCAGCAGCTTCTCAGATTCAAGGAACACTGAAGCTTTCTTT
V gene: TRBV5-1; clone size: -; D gene: TRBD1; J gene: TRBJ2-5; CDR3 protein: CASSPETGGGETQYF; CDR3 DNA: TGCGCCAGCAGCCCAGAAACAGGGGGCGGAGAGACCCAGTACTTC
V gene: TRBV3-1; clone size: -; D gene: TRBD2; J gene: TRBJ2-1; CDR3 protein: CASRDSGGYNEQFF; CDR3 DNA: TGTGCCAGCAGGGATAGCGGGGGATACAATGAGCAGTTCTTC
V gene: TRBV20-1; clone size: -; D gene: -; J gene: TRBJ2-7; CDR3 protein: CSAPRGYEQYF; CDR3 DNA: TGCAGTGCCCCAAGGGGCTACGAGCAGTACTTC
V gene: TRBV12-3/TRBV12-4; clone size: -; D gene: -; J gene: TRBJ2-3; CDR3 protein: CASGGAEASTDTQYF; CDR3 DNA: TGTGCCAGCGGAGGGGCGGAAGCTAGCACAGATACGCAGTATTTT
V gene: TRBV3-1; clone size: -; D gene: -; J gene: TRBJ2-1; CDR3 protein: CASSQKGVDEQFF; CDR3 DNA: TGTGCCAGCAGCCAGAAAGGAGTAGATGAGCAGTTCTTC
V gene: TRBV27; clone size: -; D gene: -; J gene: TRBJ2-7; CDR3 protein: CASSFSLAPPYEQYF; CDR3 DNA: TGTGCCAGCAGTTTTAGTCTAGCGCCACCCTACGAGCAGTACTTC
V gene: TRBV20-1; clone size: -; D gene: -; J gene: TRBJ1-6; CDR3 protein: CSARVGWRNSPLHF; CDR3 DNA: TGCAGTGCTAGAGTGGGATGGCGTAATTCACCCCTCCACTTT
V gene: TRBV29-1; clone size: -; D gene: -; J gene: TRBJ1-1; CDR3 protein: CSVGARDGGTEAFF; CDR3 DNA: TGCAGCGTAGGGGCACGGGATGGGGGCACTGAAGCTTTCTTT
V gene: TRBV28; clone size: -; D gene: -; J gene: TRBJ2-7; CDR3 protein: CASSPGDLGTYEQYF; CDR3 DNA: TGTGCCAGCAGTCCAGGGGACCTAGGGACCTACGAGCAGTACTTC
V gene: TRBV20-1; clone size: -; D gene: TRBD1; J gene: TRBJ1-1; CDR3 protein: CSARDRNRGHTEAFF; CDR3 DNA: TGCAGTGCTAGAGATCGTAACAGGGGGCACACTGAAGCTTTCTTT
V gene: TRBV7-9; clone size: -; D gene: -; J gene: TRBJ1-2; CDR3 protein: CASSRDTYGYTF; CDR3 DNA: TGTGCCAGCAGCCGGGACACCTATGGCTACACCTTC
V gene: TRBV11-2; clone size: -; D gene: -; J gene: TRBJ2-5; CDR3 protein: CASSLVLGPQETQYF; CDR3 DNA: TGTGCCAGCAGCTTAGTTTTGGGGCCACAAGAGACCCAGTACTTC